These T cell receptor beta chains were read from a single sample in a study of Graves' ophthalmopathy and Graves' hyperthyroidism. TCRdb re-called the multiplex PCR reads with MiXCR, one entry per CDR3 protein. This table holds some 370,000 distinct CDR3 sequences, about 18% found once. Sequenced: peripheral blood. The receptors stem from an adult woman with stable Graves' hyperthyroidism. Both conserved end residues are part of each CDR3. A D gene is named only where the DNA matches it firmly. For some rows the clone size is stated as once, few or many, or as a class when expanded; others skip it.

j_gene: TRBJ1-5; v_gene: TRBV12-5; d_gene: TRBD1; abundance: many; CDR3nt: TGTGCTAGTGGTTTGGTAACAGGGGCTAATCAGCCCCAGCATTTT; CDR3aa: CASGLVTGANQPQHF
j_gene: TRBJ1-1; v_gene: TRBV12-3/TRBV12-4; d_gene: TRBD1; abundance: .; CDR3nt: TGTGCCAGCAGTTTTGGACAGGGAGGATCTGAAGCTTTCTTT; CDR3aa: CASSFGQGGSEAFF
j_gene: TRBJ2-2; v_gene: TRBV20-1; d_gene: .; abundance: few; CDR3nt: TGCAGTGCTAGAGACAGAGAGGCGAACACCGGGGAGCTGTTTTTT; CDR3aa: CSARDREANTGELFF
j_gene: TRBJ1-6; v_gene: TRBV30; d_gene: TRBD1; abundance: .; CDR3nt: TGTGCCTGGAGGTGGGACAGTTCGGGATCACCCCTCCACTTT; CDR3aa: CAWRWDSSGSPLHF
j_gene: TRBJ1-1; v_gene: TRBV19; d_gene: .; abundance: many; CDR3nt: TGTGCCAGTATGGGACCAATACAGGGCACTGAAGCTTTCTTT; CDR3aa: CASMGPIQGTEAFF
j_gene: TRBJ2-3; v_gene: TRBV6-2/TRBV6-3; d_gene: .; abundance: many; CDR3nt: TGTGCCAGCAGGCCGTCCACAGATACGCAGTATTTT; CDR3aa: CASRPSTDTQYF
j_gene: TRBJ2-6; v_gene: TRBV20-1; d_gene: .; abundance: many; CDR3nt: TGCAGCATGAAGAACTCTGGGGCCAACGTCCTGACTTTC; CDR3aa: CSMKNSGANVLTF
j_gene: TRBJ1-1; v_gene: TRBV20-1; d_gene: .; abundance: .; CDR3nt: TGCAGTGCTAACAGGGATTCGGACACTGAAGCTTTCTTT; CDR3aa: CSANRDSDTEAFF
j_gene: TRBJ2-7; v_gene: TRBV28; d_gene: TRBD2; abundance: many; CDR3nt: TGTGCCAGCAGTTCCCCTTCGACTAGCGGGAGGGTGTACGAGCAGTACTTC; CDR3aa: CASSSPSTSGRVYEQYF
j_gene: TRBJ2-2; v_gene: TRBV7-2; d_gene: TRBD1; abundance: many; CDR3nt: TGTGCCAGCAGAGACAGGGGCGGCACCGGGGAGCTGTTTTTT; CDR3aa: CASRDRGGTGELFF
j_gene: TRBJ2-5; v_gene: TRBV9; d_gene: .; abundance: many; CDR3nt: TGTGCCAGCAGCGTAGCGTCAGGGGTTCAAGAGACCCAGTACTTC; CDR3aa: CASSVASGVQETQYF
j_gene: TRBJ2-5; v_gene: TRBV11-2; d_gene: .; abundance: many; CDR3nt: TGTGCCAGCAGCCTGGGGGGCTTGGGGGGGAAAGAGACCCAGTACTTC; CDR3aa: CASSLGGLGGKETQYF
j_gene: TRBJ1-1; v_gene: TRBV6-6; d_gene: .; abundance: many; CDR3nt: TGTGCCAGCAGTTACCCCCGGGGGGATTGGTTCACTGAAGCTTTCTTT; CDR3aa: CASSYPRGDWFTEAFF
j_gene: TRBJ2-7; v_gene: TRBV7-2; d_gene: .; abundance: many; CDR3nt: TGTGCCAGCAGCAGAGGACGGATTTCCTACGAGCAGTACTTC; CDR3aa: CASSRGRISYEQYF
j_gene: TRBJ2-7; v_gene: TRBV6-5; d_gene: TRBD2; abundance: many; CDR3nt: TGTGCCAGCAGCTCGGGGGGATCTATCTACGAGCAGTACTTC; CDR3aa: CASSSGGSIYEQYF
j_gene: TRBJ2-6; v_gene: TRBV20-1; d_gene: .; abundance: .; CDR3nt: TGCAGTGGGGCCAACGTCCTGACTTTC; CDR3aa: CSGANVLTF
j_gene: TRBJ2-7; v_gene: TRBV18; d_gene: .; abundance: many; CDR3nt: TGTGCCAGCTCACCACTCCCGAGCAACTCCTACGAGCAGTACTTC; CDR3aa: CASSPLPSNSYEQYF
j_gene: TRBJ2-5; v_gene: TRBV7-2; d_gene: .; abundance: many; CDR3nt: TGTGCCAGCAGCTTAGGGAGTCGAGGGTCCGAGACCCAGTACTTC; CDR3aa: CASSLGSRGSETQYF
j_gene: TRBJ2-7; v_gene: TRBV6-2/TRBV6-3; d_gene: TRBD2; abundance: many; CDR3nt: TGTGCCAGCAGTACAAACCCTAGCGGACCCTACGAGCAGTACTTC; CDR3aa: CASSTNPSGPYEQYF
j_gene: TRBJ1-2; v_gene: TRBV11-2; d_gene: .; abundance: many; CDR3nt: TGTGCCAGCAGCTTCTCAGTATCAGGAATAGATGGCTACACCTTC; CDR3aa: CASSFSVSGIDGYTF
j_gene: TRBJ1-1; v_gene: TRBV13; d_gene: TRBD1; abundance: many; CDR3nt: TGTGCCAGCAGCTTAGGAGGGGGCTTCCCCGTGAACACTGAAGCTTTCTTT; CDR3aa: CASSLGGGFPVNTEAFF
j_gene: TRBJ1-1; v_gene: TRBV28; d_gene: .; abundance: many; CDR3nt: TGTGCCAGCAGTTTTGTAGACACTCCGAACACTGAAGCTTTCTTT; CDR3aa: CASSFVDTPNTEAFF
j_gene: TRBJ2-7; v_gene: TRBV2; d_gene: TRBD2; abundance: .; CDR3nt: TGTGCCAGCAGTGCACTAGCGGGAAGGTACGAGCAGTACTTC; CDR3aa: CASSALAGRYEQYF
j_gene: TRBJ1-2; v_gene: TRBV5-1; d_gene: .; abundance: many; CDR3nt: TGCGCCAGCAGCTTGAAGGTTGGCGGCTACACCTTC; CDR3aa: CASSLKVGGYTF
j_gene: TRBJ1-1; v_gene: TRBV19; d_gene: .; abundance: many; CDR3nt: TGTGCCAGTAGTCCCCCCCCGGGGAGGGGGAATGGCACTGAAGCTTTCTTT; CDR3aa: CASSPPPGRGNGTEAFF
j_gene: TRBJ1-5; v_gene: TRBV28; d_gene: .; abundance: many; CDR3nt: TGTGCCAGCAGGGCACACCATAGCAATCAGCCCCAGCATTTT; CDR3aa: CASRAHHSNQPQHF
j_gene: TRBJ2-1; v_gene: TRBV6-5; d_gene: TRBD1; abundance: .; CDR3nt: TGTGCCAGCAGTTATTCTCTAAGGGGGCGGCTCTACAATGAGCAGTTCTTC; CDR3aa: CASSYSLRGRLYNEQFF
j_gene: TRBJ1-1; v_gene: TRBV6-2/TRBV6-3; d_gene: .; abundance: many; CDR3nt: TGTGCCAGCACGGACAGAGTGAACACTGAAGCTTTCTTT; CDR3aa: CASTDRVNTEAFF
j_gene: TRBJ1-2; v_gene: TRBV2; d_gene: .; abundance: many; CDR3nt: TGTGCCAGCAGTGAATGGGGTGCCTATGGCTACACCTTC; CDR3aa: CASSEWGAYGYTF
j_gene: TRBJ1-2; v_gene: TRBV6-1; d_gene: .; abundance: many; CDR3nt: TGTGCCAGCAGTGAAAACTATGGCTACACCTTC; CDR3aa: CASSENYGYTF
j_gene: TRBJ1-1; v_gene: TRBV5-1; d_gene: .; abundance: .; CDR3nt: TGCGCCAGCAGCTTGTTAGCAGGATCCACGAACACTGAAGCTTTCTTT; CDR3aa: CASSLLAGSTNTEAFF
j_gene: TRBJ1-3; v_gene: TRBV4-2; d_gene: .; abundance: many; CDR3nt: TGTGCCAGCAGCCAAGAACGTACGCCTGGAAACACCATATATTTT; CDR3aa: CASSQERTPGNTIYF
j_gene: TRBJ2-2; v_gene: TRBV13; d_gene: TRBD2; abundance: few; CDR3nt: TGTGCCAGCAGCCCGGGGACTAGCGGGAGGGTCGATACCGGGGAGCTGTTTTTT; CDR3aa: CASSPGTSGRVDTGELFF
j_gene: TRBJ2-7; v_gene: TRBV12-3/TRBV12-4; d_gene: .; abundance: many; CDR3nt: TGTGCCAGCAGTTTAGTTGGAGGTGGGAGTTCCTACGAGCAGTACTTC; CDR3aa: CASSLVGGGSSYEQYF
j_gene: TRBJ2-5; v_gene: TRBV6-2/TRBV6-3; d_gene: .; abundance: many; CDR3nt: TGTGCCAGCAGTTATTCACTTACACCCCGCTCGCCCGCCGCCCCACAAGAGACCCAGTACTTC; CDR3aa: CASSYSLTPRSPAAPQETQYF
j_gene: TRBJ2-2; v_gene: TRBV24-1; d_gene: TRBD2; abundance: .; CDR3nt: TGTGCCACCAGTGACACTAGCGGGAGTATCGGGGAGCTGTTTTTT; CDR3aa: CATSDTSGSIGELFF
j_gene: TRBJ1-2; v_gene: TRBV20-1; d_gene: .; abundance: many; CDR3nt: TGCAGTGCGATGAGAGGGTTCTATGGCTACACCTTC; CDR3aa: CSAMRGFYGYTF
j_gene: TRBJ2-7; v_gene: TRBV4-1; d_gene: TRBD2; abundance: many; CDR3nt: TGCGCCAGCAGCCAAGGGGGACTAGCGGCCTACTACGAGCAGTACTTC; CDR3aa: CASSQGGLAAYYEQYF
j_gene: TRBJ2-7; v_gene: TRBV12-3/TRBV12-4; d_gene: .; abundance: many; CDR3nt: TGTGCCAGCAGTTTTATAAAAGGGCGGGGTTCCTACGAGCAGTACTTC; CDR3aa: CASSFIKGRGSYEQYF
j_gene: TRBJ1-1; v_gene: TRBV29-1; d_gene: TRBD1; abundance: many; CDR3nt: TGCAGCGTTCGGGACAGGGGTAGGGCTGAAGCTTTCTTT; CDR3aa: CSVRDRGRAEAFF
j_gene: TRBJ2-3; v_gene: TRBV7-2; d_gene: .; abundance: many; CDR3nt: TGTGCCAGCAGCTTGCTAACCCTCACAGATACGCAGTATTTT; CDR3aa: CASSLLTLTDTQYF
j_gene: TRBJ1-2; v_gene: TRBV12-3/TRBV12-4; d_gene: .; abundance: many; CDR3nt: TGTGCCAGCAGTTTTTCCCGTCGAGGTCGCTATGGCTACACCTTC; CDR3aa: CASSFSRRGRYGYTF
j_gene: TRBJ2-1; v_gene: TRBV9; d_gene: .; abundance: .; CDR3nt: TGTGCCAGCAGCGTTGGGCAACTCAATGAGCAGTTCTTC; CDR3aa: CASSVGQLNEQFF
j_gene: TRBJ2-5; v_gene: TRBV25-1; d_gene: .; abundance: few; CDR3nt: TGTGCCAGCAGTGAAGGAAGGGGGTCGGGGGAGACCCAGTACTTC; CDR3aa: CASSEGRGSGETQYF
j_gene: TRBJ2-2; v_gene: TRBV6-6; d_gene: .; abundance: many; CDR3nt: TGTGCCAGCAGCCACATGCCCCATGGGTGGGAGAGTAACACCGGGGAGCTGTTTTTT; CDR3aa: CASSHMPHGWESNTGELFF
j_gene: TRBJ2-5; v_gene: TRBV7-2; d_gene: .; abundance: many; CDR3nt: TGTGCCAGCAGAATATGGGGAGGGGGCCAAGAGACCCAGTACTTC; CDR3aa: CASRIWGGGQETQYF
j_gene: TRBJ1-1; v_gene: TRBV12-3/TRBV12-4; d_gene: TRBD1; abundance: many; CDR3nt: TGTGCCAGCAGTTTAGCGGGACAGGCCGACACTGAAGCTTTCTTT; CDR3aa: CASSLAGQADTEAFF
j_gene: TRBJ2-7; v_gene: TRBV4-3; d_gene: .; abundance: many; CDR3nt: TGCGCCAGCAGCCAAGCTAGAGTGGCGGGGCACCACGAGCAGTACTTC; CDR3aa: CASSQARVAGHHEQYF
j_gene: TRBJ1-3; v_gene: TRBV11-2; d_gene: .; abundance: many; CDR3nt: TGTGCCAGCAGCCCGGACCCTTTCCCTGGAAACACCATATATTTT; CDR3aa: CASSPDPFPGNTIYF
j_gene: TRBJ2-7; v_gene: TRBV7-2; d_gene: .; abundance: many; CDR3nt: TGTGCCAGCAGCCCCAGGAGCGGGTCCAACTACGAGCAGTACTTC; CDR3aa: CASSPRSGSNYEQYF
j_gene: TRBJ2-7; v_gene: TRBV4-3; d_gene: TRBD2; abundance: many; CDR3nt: TGCGCCAGCAGCCAAACCTTCCTAGCGGGAGATCTCTACGAGCAGTACTTC; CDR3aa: CASSQTFLAGDLYEQYF
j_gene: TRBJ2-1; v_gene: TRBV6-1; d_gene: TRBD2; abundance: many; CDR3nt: TGTGCCAGCAGACCGACTAGCGGGAGTTCCAATGAGCAGTTCTTC; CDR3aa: CASRPTSGSSNEQFF
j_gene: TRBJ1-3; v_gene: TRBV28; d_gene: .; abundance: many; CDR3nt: TGTGCCAGCAGTGGTGGAACGGGACTTTCTGGAAACACCATATATTTT; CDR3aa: CASSGGTGLSGNTIYF
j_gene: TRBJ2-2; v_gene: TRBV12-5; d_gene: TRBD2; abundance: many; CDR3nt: TGTGCTAGTGGTTTGGGACTAGCGGGTATCACCGGGGAGCTGTTTTTT; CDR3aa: CASGLGLAGITGELFF
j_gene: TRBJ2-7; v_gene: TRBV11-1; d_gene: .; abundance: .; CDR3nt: TGTGCCAGCAGCCTTCTCGCACACTCCGACATAGAAGAGCAGTACTTC; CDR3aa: CASSLLAHSDIEEQYF
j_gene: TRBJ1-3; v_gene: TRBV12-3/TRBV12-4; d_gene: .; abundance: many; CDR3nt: TGTGCCAGCAGTCTGGGACTGACCCTCTCTGGAAACACCATATATTTT; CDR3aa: CASSLGLTLSGNTIYF
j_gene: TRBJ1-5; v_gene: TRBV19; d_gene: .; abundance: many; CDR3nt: TGTGCCAGTAGTATCAGGAAGACGGATTATAGCAATCAGCCCCAGCATTTT; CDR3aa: CASSIRKTDYSNQPQHF
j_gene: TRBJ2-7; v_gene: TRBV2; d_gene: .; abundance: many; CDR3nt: TGTGCCAGCAGAGGGCTCAGGGGTGGCTACGAGCAGTACTTC; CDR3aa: CASRGLRGGYEQYF
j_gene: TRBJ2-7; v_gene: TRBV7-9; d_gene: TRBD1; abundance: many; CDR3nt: TGTGCCAGCAGCACTTGGGACAGGTCGGAAAACGAGCAGTACTTC; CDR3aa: CASSTWDRSENEQYF
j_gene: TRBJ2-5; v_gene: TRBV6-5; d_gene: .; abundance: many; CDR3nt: TGTGCCAGCAGTTACCAGGGGGGGGTGTTGGAGACCCAGTACTTC; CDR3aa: CASSYQGGVLETQYF